What follows are 30 T cell receptor beta chains derived from one specimen sequenced in a study of T cell repertoires in cytomegalovirus infection. MiXCR, run by TCRdb on the reads, gives a single entry per CDR3 protein. The sample holds 310,000 or so distinct CDR3 sequences, more than 20% seen once. The sample consisted of PBMCs. The receptors shown here come from a human donor in good health (CMV status not recorded). Some clones in this sample may be carry-over from other donors' samples.

This clonotype was observed a few times. This sequence joins TRBV7-9 and TRBJ1-1; 9 positions match TRBD1. This CDR3 is built from 16 residues. CDR1 is SEHNR and CDR2 is FQNEAQ in the germline V gene (reference sequence). V was pared by 5 bases and J by 0 bases, with 7 bases of the junction left unmatched. The CDR3 loop is CASSTYRGRLNTEAFF. DNA for the CDR3: TGTGCCAGCAGCACGTACAGGGGGCGTTTGAACACTGAAGCTTTCTTT.

This clonotype was found many times. This chain uses TRBV11-2 with TRBJ2-7, with 10 nucleotides matching TRBD2. CDR3 size: 15 residues. The V and J ends lost 5 bases and 4 bases, in that order; junction bases with no gene match: 8. CDR1 and CDR2 from the germline V gene are SGHAT and FQNNGV. The CDR3 reads CASSPRLAGSYEQYF. The CDR3 DNA reads as TGTGCCAGCAGCCCGAGACTAGCGGGCTCTTACGAGCAGTACTTC.

V and J are TRBV27 and TRBJ2-7, with D perhaps matching TRBD1 (6 bases). Trimming took off 3 bases at V and 3 bases at J, with 18 bases between the two ends. The CDR3 covers 16 residues. Looked up from germline, CDR1 is MNHEY and CDR2 is SMNVEV (reference sequence). CDR3 sequence: CASSFYTGFSLYEQYF. In DNA form, the CDR3 reads TGTGCCAGCAGTTTCTATACAGGGTTCAGTCTCTACGAGCAGTACTTC.

The chain combines TRBV2 with TRBJ2-3; D is unclear. The germline CDR1 and CDR2 sequences are SNHLY and FYNNEI. V lost 3 bases and J lost 1, with 11 bases in between. CDR3 length: 15 amino acids. CDR3 sequence reads: CASSEAGLGTDTQYF. The CDR3 nucleotides are TGTGCCAGCAGTGAGGCCGGGTTGGGCACAGATACGCAGTATTTT.

This clonotype occurred a few times. The chain links TRBV10-2 to TRBJ2-4, with 7 bases matching TRBD1. There are 12 residues in the CDR3. Germline loops: CDR1 WSHSY, CDR2 SAAADI. Trimming at V came to 8 bases and at J to 3 bases, leaving 1 base not matched to a gene. The CDR3 DNA reads TGCGCCAGCCGACAGGGCAAAAACATTCAGTACTTC. Translating gives CASRQGKNIQYF.

The CDR3 is CASSLEWQGGPYEQYF. CDR3 nucleotide sequence: TGCGCCAGCAGCTTGGAGTGGCAAGGCGGGCCCTACGAGCAGTACTTC. The chain has TRBV5-1 and TRBJ2-7; D is perhaps TRBD2 (5 bases). CDR3 length: 16 residues. Trimming removed 0 bases at V and 2 bases at J, with 15 bases between. The germline CDR1 and CDR2 sequences are SGHRS and YFSETQ.

The chain is built from TRBV24-1 and TRBJ2-2, with 9 bases matching TRBD1. Germline-derived CDR1 and CDR2 are KGHDR and SFDVKD. This CDR3 has 17 residues. J was trimmed by 2 bases and V by 5 bases; bases with no gene match: 8. This chain's CDR3 is CATSAEPGQGNTGELFF. In nucleotides, the CDR3 is TGTGCCACCAGTGCTGAACCGGGACAGGGTAACACCGGGGAGCTGTTTTTT.

This clonotype was counted at least ten times. The V gene is TRBV11-2, the J gene TRBJ1-1, with no clear D. Between the trimmed V and J ends, which lost 5 bases and 7 bases, there was a span of 17 bases. The CDR3 has 14 amino acids. Germline-derived CDR1 and CDR2 are SGHAT and FQNNGV. The CDR3 loop is CASSAGSLSSEAFF. The CDR3 coding sequence is TGTGCCAGCAGCGCCGGGTCTCTCAGCAGTGAAGCTTTCTTT.

The chain carries TRBV19 and TRBJ1-1, with unresolved D. The CDR3 extends over 15 amino acids. The V end lost 3 bases, the J end lost 0 bases, and 11 bases lay between the germline ends. Germline V gene data show CDR1 as LNHDA and CDR2 as SQIVND (reference sequence). The CDR3 loop reads CASSINPGMNTEAFF. CDR3 nucleotide sequence: TGTGCCAGTAGTATTAACCCGGGGATGAACACTGAAGCTTTCTTT.

This clonotype showed up just a few times. This rearrangement joins TRBV28 to TRBJ1-1; 7 bases are a match to TRBD1. CDR3 length: 14 amino acids. Trimming took 10 bases from V and 1 from J; bases not matched to a gene: 9. Germline-derived CDR1 and CDR2 are MDHEN and SYDVKM. The CDR3 nucleotides are TGTGCCACCCGGGGAGGGGGCAGGAACACTGAAGCTTTCTTT. Its translation: CATRGGGRNTEAFF.

There are many counts of this clonotype. The CDR3 region is CATSPLAEDTQYF. In nucleotides, the CDR3 is TGTGCCACCAGCCCCTTGGCAGAAGATACGCAGTATTTT. The chain employs TRBV24-1 and TRBJ2-3; D gene uncertain. V was trimmed by 7 bases and J by 5 bases, leaving 12 bases between them. The length of the CDR3 is 13 residues. Per the germline V gene, CDR1 is KGHDR and CDR2 is SFDVKD.

A few counts support this clonotype. This chain links TRBV20-1 with TRBJ1-1; D is uncertain. V was clipped by 0 bases and J by 1 base, with 6 bases between them. Germline V gene sequence: CDR1 DFQATT, CDR2 SNEGSKA (reference sequence). The CDR3 is 13 residues long. In DNA, the CDR3 is TGCAGTGCTAGAGACCCAGGGAACACTGAAGCTTTCTTT. Its translation is CSARDPGNTEAFF.

This clonotype was counted at least ten times. This chain links TRBV7-2 with TRBJ2-7; D is tentatively TRBD1 or TRBD2 (5 bases each). The CDR3 is made up of 11 amino acids. CDR1 is SGHTA, CDR2 FQGNSA, per germline. Trimming removed 5 bases at V and 7 bases at J, with 9 bases between. The CDR3 loop is CASSGGWEQYF. CDR3 sequence (DNA): TGTGCCAGCAGCGGGGGTTGGGAGCAGTACTTC.

This clonotype was detected many times. The chain carries TRBV7-2 and TRBJ1-5, with a tentative D call TRBD1 (5 bases). Trimming pared 5 bases from V and 4 bases from J, leaving 21 bases between. Germline V gene data show CDR1 as SGHTA and CDR2 as FQGNSA. The CDR3 has 17 residues. The CDR3: CASSLNARGNPNQPQHF. The CDR3 region has the DNA TGTGCCAGCAGCCTGAATGCAAGGGGAAATCCAAATCAGCCCCAGCATTTT.

This clonotype was recorded at least ten times. CDR3 DNA sequence: TGTGCCAGCAGTCGTCCGACAGGGGCATTTCAGCCCCAGCATTTT. Its protein is CASSRPTGAFQPQHF. This chain links TRBV28 with TRBJ1-5, with TRBD1 identical over 8 bases. The germline gives CDR1 MDHEN, CDR2 SYDVKM. CDR3 length equals 15 residues. The J segment lost 6 bases and the V segment lost 5 bases, leaving 9 bases of the junction unmatched.

This clonotype was observed a few times. V is TRBV6-4 and J is TRBJ2-3; 13 bases line up with TRBD2. Germline lookup yields CDR1 MRHNA and CDR2 SNTAGT. This CDR3 is 15 amino acids long. Trimming removed 0 bases from V and 6 bases from J; junction bases left unmatched: 0. The CDR3 sequence is CASSDSTSGGDTQYF. CDR3 nucleotides: TGTGCCAGCAGTGACTCGACTAGCGGGGGGGATACGCAGTATTTT.

The chain has TRBV2 and TRBJ2-1; D may be TRBD2 (8 bases). The CDR3 has 16 amino acids. Germline V lookup: CDR1 SNHLY, CDR2 FYNNEI. V shed 0 bases and J shed 5 bases, with 14 bases lying between them. The CDR3 sequence is CASSEAPGRGHNEQFF. CDR3 nucleotide sequence: TGTGCCAGCAGTGAAGCGCCCGGGAGGGGGCACAATGAGCAGTTCTTC.

Only a few counts were recorded for this clonotype. V gene TRBV29-1 combines with J gene TRBJ1-1; D is ambiguous. Between the trimmed V and J ends, which lost 4 bases and 4 bases, there was a span of 13 bases. The V gene's germline CDR1 is SQVTM and CDR2 ANQGSEA. The CDR3 is 13 amino acids. The DNA of the CDR3 is TGCAGCGTTGTAAAGACCGCGGGCACTGAAGCTTTCTTT. Its protein is CSVVKTAGTEAFF.

The CDR3 here is CASSLASGNTYEQYF. CDR3 in DNA: TGCGCCAGCAGCTTAGCTAGCGGGAATACCTACGAGCAGTACTTC. The chain links TRBV5-1 to TRBJ2-7; 9 bases match TRBD2. Trimming took 2 bases from V and 2 from J; bases not matched to a gene: 5. The CDR3 extends over 15 amino acids. Germline-derived CDR1 and CDR2 are SGHRS and YFSETQ.

This clonotype has at least ten counts. The chain links TRBV6-1 to TRBJ1-2; 10 bases are shared with TRBD1. Germline-derived CDR1 and CDR2 are MNHNS and SASEGT. The CDR3 loop spans 16 amino acids. The V gene end was trimmed by 4 bases and the J gene end by 2 bases; junction bases not matched to a gene: 7. The DNA of the CDR3 is TGTGCCAGCAGTGCAGTCCGGGACAGGGGAAACTATGGCTACACCTTC. This translates into CASSAVRDRGNYGYTF.

Ten or more counts support this clonotype. The chain joins TRBV7-2 to TRBJ2-3, with D hard to call. CDR1 and CDR2 (germline): SGHTA, FQGNSA. With 3 bases removed from V and 3 bases from J, the gap between germline ends came to 16 bases. The CDR3 contains 16 residues. The CDR3 here is CASSLTPGLGTDTQYF. For the CDR3, the DNA is TGTGCCAGCAGCTTGACCCCGGGCCTTGGTACAGATACGCAGTATTTT.

This clonotype was recorded many times. The gene calls are TRBV7-2 and TRBJ2-1; 10 nucleotides line up with TRBD2. The V gene's germline CDR1 is SGHTA and CDR2 FQGNSA. V shed 2 bases, J shed 4 bases, and the junction held 5 bases outside the gene matches. This CDR3 spans 16 amino acids. The CDR3 DNA reads as TGTGCCAGCAGCTTAAGTCCACTAGCGGGGTACAATGAGCAGTTCTTC. It codes for CASSLSPLAGYNEQFF.

Details on this clonotype: A much bigger clone sits one base away, suggesting this may be a read error. The chain joins TRBV7-9 to TRBJ2-2, with D unclear. Germline values: CDR1 SEHNR, CDR2 FQNEAQ (reference sequence). The CDR3 sequence is 12 residues long. The CDR3 coding sequence is TGTCCCAGCAGCTTTGAATTTGGGGAGCTGTTTTTT. This sequence encodes CPSSFEFGELFF.

The gene calls are TRBV20-1 and TRBJ2-7; D uncertain. Germline V gene lookup returns CDR1 DFQATT and CDR2 SNEGSKA (reference sequence). This CDR3 is built from 13 residues. Deletions cut 3 bases from V and 0 bases from J, with 9 bases between. CDR3 coding DNA: TGCAGTGCTAGGGCAGCTTACTCCTACGAGCAGTACTTC. It yields the protein CSARAAYSYEQYF.

This clonotype was counted at least ten times. This rearrangement joins TRBV7-8 to TRBJ2-7; 8 positions agree with TRBD2. With V trimmed by 2 bases and J by 5 bases, 5 bases remained unmatched. Germline V gene lookup returns CDR1 SGHVS and CDR2 FQNEAQ. The CDR3 totals 14 residues. The DNA of the CDR3 is TGTGCCAGCAGCTTAACGCCGGGAGGGCACGAGCAGTACTTC. Its protein is CASSLTPGGHEQYF.

The V and J genes are TRBV28 and TRBJ2-5; D remains ambiguous. This CDR3 contains 17 residues. With 4 bases removed from V and 5 bases from J, the gap between germline ends came to 23 bases. CDR1 MDHEN and CDR2 SYDVKM come from the germline V gene. The DNA for the CDR3 is TGTGCCAGCAGTTCCCGAAACCCCCAATACAACCGGGAGACCCAGTACTTC. Amino acids: CASSSRNPQYNRETQYF.

The gene calls are TRBV5-6 and TRBJ1-1; 8 positions agree with TRBD1. The CDR3 has 17 residues. Germline values: CDR1 SGHDT, CDR2 YYEEEE. Trimming cost V 0 bases and J 1 base; bases outside gene matches: 8. CDR3 amino acids: CASSLVGDRGWNTEAFF. CDR3 DNA sequence: TGTGCCAGCAGCTTGGTCGGCGACAGGGGCTGGAACACTGAAGCTTTCTTT. Full variable domain (outside the CDR3, taken from reference TRBV5-6 and TRBJ1-1): DAGVTQSPTHLIKTRGQQVTLRCSPKSGHDTVSWYQQALGQGPQFIFQYYEEEERQRGNFPDRFSGHQFPNYSSELNVNALLLGDSALYLCASSLVGDRGWNTEAFFGQGTRLTVV.

This clonotype was detected only a few times. CDR3 nucleotide sequence: TGTGCCAGCAGTTTATGGCAGACAAAAAACATTCAGTACTTC. Translation gives CASSLWQTKNIQYF. V gene TRBV28 combines with J gene TRBJ2-4; no clear D. V lost 0 bases and J 4 bases, leaving 7 bases between the germline ends. The CDR3 spans 14 residues. Germline CDR1 MDHEN, CDR2 SYDVKM.

V and J are TRBV29-1 and TRBJ2-1, with 8 bases identical to TRBD1. Germline CDR1 is SQVTM and CDR2 is ANQGSEA. CDR3 length: 15 residues. With 1 base clipped from V and 9 bases from J, the junction kept 11 bases outside the gene matches. CDR3 sequence: CSVEVGQGLRSEQFF. The DNA of the CDR3 is TGCAGCGTTGAAGTTGGACAGGGACTGAGGAGTGAGCAGTTCTTC.

This rearrangement joins TRBV29-1 to TRBJ1-2, with D maybe TRBD1 (5 bases). The length of the CDR3 is 13 residues. Germline V gene data show CDR1 as SQVTM and CDR2 as ANQGSEA. The V gene lost 6 bases and the J gene lost 3 bases, with 14 bases spanning the gap. The CDR3 DNA is TGCAGCGTCCGGGACCCCCACCACTATGGCTACACCTTC. Amino acids: CSVRDPHHYGYTF.